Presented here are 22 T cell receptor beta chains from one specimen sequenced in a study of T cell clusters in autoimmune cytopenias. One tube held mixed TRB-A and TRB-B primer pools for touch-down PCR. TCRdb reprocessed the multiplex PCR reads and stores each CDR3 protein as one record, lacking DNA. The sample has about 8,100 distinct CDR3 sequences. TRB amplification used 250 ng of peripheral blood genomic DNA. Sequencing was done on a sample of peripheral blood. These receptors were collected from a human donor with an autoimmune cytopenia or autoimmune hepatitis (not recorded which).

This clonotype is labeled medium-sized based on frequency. CDR3 loop: CASSLQRVTDTQYF. This chain uses TRBV27 with TRBJ2-3; without DNA, the TCRdb call of TRBD2 cannot be checked. The CDR3 is made up of 14 amino acids. The germline V gene encodes CDR1 MNHEY and CDR2 SMNVEV (reference sequence).

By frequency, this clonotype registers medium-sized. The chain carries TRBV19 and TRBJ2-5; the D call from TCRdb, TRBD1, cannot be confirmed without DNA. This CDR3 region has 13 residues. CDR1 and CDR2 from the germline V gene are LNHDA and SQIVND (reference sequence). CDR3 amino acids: CASKDRGRKTQYF.

The CDR3 loop is CSARYPPGHNSPLHF. The J gene is TRBJ1-6, the V gene TRBV20-1; TCRdb names TRBD1, which stays unverified in the absence of DNA. There are 15 residues in the CDR3. Looked up from germline, CDR1 is DFQATT and CDR2 is SNEGSKA (reference sequence).

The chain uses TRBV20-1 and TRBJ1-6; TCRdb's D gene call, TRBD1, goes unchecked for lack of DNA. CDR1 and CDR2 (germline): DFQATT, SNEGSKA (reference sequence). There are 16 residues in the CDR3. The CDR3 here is CSAREMGQGNNSPLHF.

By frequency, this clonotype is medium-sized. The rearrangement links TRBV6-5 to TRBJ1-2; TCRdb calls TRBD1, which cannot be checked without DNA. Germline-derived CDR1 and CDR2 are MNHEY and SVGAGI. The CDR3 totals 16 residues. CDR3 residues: CASSYLPLGQLSGYTF.

The CDR3 is CASSPHWGGEAFF. The V gene is TRBV27, the J gene TRBJ1-1; TCRdb designates TRBD1, a call that cannot be tested without DNA. The germline V gene encodes CDR1 MNHEY and CDR2 SMNVEV (reference sequence). The CDR3 covers 13 residues.

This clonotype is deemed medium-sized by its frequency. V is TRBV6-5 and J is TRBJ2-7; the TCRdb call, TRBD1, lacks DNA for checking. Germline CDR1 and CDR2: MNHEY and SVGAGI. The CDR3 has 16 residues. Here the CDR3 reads CASSYGTGGRSYEQYF.

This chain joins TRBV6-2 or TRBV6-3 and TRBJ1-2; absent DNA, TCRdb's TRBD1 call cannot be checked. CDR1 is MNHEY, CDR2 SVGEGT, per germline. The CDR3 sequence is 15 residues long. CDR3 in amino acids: CASSPPQRSNYGYTF.

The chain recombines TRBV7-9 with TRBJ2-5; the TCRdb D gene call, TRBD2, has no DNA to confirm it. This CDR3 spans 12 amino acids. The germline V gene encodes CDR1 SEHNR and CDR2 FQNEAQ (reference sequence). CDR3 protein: CASSREGGTQYF.

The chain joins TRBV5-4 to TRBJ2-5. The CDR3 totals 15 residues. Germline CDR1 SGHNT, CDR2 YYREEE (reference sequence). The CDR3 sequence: CASSPAAGLQETQYF. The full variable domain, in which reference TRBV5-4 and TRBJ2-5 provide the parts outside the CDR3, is ETGVTQSPTHLIKTRGQQVTLRCSSQSGHNTVSWYQQALGQGPQFIFQYYREEENGRGNFPPRFSGLQFPNYSSELNVNALELDDSALYLCASSPAAGLQETQYFGPGTRLLVL.

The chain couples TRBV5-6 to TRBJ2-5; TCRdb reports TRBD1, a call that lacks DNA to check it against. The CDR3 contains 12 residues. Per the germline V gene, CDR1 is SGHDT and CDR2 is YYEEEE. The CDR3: CASRRGEETQYF.

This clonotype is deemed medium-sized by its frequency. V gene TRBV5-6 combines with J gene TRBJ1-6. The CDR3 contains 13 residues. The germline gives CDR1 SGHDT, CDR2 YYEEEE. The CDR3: CASSLGYNPPLHF.

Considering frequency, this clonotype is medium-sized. CDR3 sequence: CASSPRSAGGSDTQYF. The V gene is TRBV18, the J gene TRBJ2-3; checking the TCRdb D call of TRBD1 is not possible without DNA. Germline V lookup: CDR1 KGHSH, CDR2 LQKENI. The CDR3 has 16 residues.

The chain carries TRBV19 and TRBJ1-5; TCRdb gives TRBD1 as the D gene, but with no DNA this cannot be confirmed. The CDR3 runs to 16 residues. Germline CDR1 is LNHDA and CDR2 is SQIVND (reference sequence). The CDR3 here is CASSIVQGARNQPQHF.

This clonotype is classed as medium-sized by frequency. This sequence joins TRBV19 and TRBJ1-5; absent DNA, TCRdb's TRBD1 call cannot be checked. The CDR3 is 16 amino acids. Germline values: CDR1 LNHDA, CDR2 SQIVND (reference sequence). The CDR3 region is CASRKDRGLSNQPQHF.

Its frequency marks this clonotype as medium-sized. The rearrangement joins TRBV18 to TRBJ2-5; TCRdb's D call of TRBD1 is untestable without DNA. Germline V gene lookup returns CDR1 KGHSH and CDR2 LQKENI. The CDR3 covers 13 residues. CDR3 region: CASSARPGETQYF.

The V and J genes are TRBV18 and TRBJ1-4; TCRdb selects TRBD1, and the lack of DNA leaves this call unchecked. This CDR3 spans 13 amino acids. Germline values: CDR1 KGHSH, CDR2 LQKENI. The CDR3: CATVGTVNEKLFF.

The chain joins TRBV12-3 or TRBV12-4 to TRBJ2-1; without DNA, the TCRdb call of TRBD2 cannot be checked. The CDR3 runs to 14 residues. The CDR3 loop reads CASSKDGGAAEQFF.

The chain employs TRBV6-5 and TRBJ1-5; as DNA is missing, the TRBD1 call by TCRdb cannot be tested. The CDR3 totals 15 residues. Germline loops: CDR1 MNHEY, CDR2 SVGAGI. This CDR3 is CASSLGQGFNQPQHF.

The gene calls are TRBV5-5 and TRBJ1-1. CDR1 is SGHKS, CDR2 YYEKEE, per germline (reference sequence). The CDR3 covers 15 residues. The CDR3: CASSKGFGLGTEAFF.

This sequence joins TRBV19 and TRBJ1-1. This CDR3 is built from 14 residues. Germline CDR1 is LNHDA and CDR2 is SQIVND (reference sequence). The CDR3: CASSISGGRTEAFF. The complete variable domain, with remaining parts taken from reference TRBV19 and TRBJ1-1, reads DGGITQSPKYLFRKEGQNVTLSCEQNLNHDAMYWYRQDPGQGLRLIYYSQIVNDFQKGDIAEGYSVSREKKESFPLTVTSAQKNPTAFYLCASSISGGRTEAFFGQGTRLTVV.

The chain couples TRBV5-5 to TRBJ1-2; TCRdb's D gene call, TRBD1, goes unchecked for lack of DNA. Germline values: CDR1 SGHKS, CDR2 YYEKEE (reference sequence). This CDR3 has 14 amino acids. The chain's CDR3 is CASSSDRGLSGYTF.